These T cell receptor beta chains were read from a single sample in a study of molecular identifiers for immune sequencing clone quantification. MiXCR, applied by TCRdb to the PCR reads, yields one record per CDR3 protein. The sample contains some 70,000 distinct CDR3 sequences, around a sixth of which appear only once. Specimen: naive CD8+ T cells from blood, with Jurkat cell RNA spiked in. These receptors were collected from a human donor in good health. Some libraries in this study had Jurkat cell RNA spiked in. Each CDR3 is given with its conserved first and last residue. A D gene is named only where the DNA matches it firmly. Clone size is given for some rows only: seen once, a few or many times, or a class if the clone is expanded.

>TRBD2|many|21|TRBJ2-6|TRBV6-6
CASSYPQGLAGESPGANVLTF
TGTGCCAGCAGTTACCCGCAGGGATTAGCGGGAGAGTCTCCTGGGGCCAACGTCCTGACTTTC
>NA|many|17|TRBJ1-1|TRBV3-1
CASSQRIFGYPNTEAFF
TGTGCCAGCAGCCAAAGAATATTCGGATATCCGAACACTGAAGCTTTCTTT
>NA|NA|15|TRBJ2-1|TRBV4-3
CASSLSTSSYNEQFF
TGCGCCAGCAGCCTCTCGACGAGCTCCTACAATGAGCAGTTCTTC
>TRBD2|many|14|TRBJ2-7|TRBV5-5
CASSLVAGVVAKYF
TGTGCCAGCAGCTTGGTAGCGGGAGTGGTGGCAAAGTACTTC
>NA|many|17|TRBJ1-3|TRBV25-1
CASSGWGGGSSGNTIYF
TGTGCCAGCAGTGGCTGGGGAGGGGGGAGCTCTGGAAACACCATATATTTT
>TRBD2|few|15|TRBJ2-1|TRBV27
CASSNLAGPYNEQFF
TGTGCCAGCAGTAACCTAGCGGGACCTTACAATGAGCAGTTCTTC
>TRBD2|many|16|TRBJ2-5|TRBV12-3/TRBV12-4
CASSPGLAGPQETQYF
TGTGCCAGCAGCCCGGGACTAGCGGGGCCCCAAGAGACCCAGTACTTC
>NA|few|15|TRBJ2-1|TRBV2
CASSPDFSSYNEQFF
TGTGCCAGCAGCCCAGACTTCAGCTCCTACAATGAGCAGTTCTTC
>TRBD1|many|14|TRBJ1-1|TRBV10-2
CASKDQGAPTEAFF
TGCGCCAGCAAAGACCAGGGGGCCCCCACTGAAGCTTTCTTT
>TRBD2|many|14|TRBJ2-1|TRBV4-1
CASTSGMGYNEQFF
TGCGCCAGCACAAGCGGGATGGGGTACAATGAGCAGTTCTTC
>NA|many|14|TRBJ2-7|TRBV2
CASLKGGTSYEQYF
TGTGCCAGCCTAAAGGGGGGGACCTCCTACGAGCAGTACTTC
>NA|many|14|TRBJ1-5|TRBV30
CAWSFAGTNQPQHF
TGTGCCTGGAGTTTCGCGGGAACGAATCAGCCCCAGCATTTT
>NA|many|16|TRBJ1-3|TRBV28
CASSLLGESSGNTIYF
TGTGCCAGCAGTTTATTGGGGGAAAGCTCTGGAAACACCATATATTTT
>NA|many|14|TRBJ2-7|TRBV10-3
CAISAGLTSYEQYF
TGTGCCATCAGTGCCGGCCTAACCTCCTACGAGCAGTACTTC
>NA|many|17|TRBJ2-4|TRBV4-2
CASGLELGVLAKNIQYF
TGTGCCAGCGGGCTTGAATTGGGCGTCCTAGCCAAAAACATTCAGTACTTC
>NA|NA|13|TRBJ2-2|TRBV20-1
CSLYRSNTGELLF
TGCAGTCTCTACCGTAGTAACACCGGGGAGCTGCTTTTT
>NA|NA|14|TRBJ1-2|TRBV4-1
CASSHLQGSYGYTF
TGCGCCAGCAGCCATCTACAGGGTTCTTATGGCTACACCTTC
>NA|many|14|TRBJ1-5|TRBV27
CASSLFRGNQPQHF
TGTGCCAGCAGTTTATTTAGGGGCAATCAGCCCCAGCATTTT
>NA|medium-sized|15|TRBJ2-3|TRBV29-1
CSVEDLPGSTDTQYF
TGCAGCGTTGAAGATCTACCGGGGAGCACAGATACGCAGTATTTT
>NA|many|12|TRBJ1-3|TRBV30
CAWSVGGNTIYF
TGTGCCTGGAGTGTTGGGGGAAACACCATATATTTT
>NA|NA|12|TRBJ1-5|TRBV27
CASSSSGQPQHF
TGTGCCAGCAGTTCATCGGGGCAGCCCCAGCATTTT
>NA|many|16|TRBJ2-1|TRBV7-9
CASSTPRDSAYNEQFF
TGTGCCAGCAGCACCCCTCGAGACAGTGCCTACAATGAGCAGTTCTTC
>NA|many|13|TRBJ1-5|TRBV28
CASSLSSGQPQHF
TGTGCCAGCAGTTTAAGTTCGGGTCAGCCCCAGCATTTT
>NA|many|15|TRBJ2-1|TRBV7-2
CASSPELAEYNEQFF
TGTGCCAGCAGCCCAGAGTTAGCGGAGTACAATGAGCAGTTCTTC
>TRBD2|many|17|TRBJ2-3|TRBV7-8
CASSSRISGGGGDTQYF
TGTGCCAGCAGCTCGCGAATTAGCGGGGGAGGGGGTGATACGCAGTATTTT
>TRBD2|many|16|TRBJ2-3|TRBV4-3
CASSPILAGDPDTQYF
TGCGCCAGCAGCCCCATCCTAGCGGGAGACCCAGATACGCAGTATTTT
>NA|many|14|TRBJ1-5|TRBV24-1
CATSDFPSPEPQHF
TGTGCCACCAGTGATTTTCCCTCGCCGGAGCCCCAGCATTTT
>NA|many|15|TRBJ2-3|TRBV15
CATSRDGLDTDTQYF
TGTGCCACCAGCAGAGATGGGCTAGACACAGATACGCAGTATTTT
>NA|many|13|TRBJ2-7|TRBV27
CASSLLPFYEQYF
TGTGCCAGCAGTTTACTGCCGTTCTACGAGCAGTACTTC
>TRBD1|many|12|TRBJ2-7|TRBV20-1
CSARDREYEQYF
TGCAGTGCTCGGGACAGGGAATACGAGCAGTACTTC
>TRBD2|many|17|TRBJ2-1|TRBV11-2
CASSLAPYSGGYNEQFF
TGTGCCAGCAGCTTAGCCCCATATAGCGGGGGGTACAATGAGCAGTTCTTC
>NA|many|13|TRBJ2-2|TRBV20-1
CSASGSNTGELFF
TGCAGTGCTAGCGGTTCGAACACCGGGGAGCTGTTTTTT
>TRBD2|many|15|TRBJ2-3|TRBV3-1
CASSPRGDYTDTQYF
TGTGCCAGCAGCCCTCGCGGGGACTACACAGATACGCAGTATTTT
>NA|many|14|TRBJ2-5|TRBV27
CASIAIQEPETQYF
TGTGCCAGCATCGCCATACAGGAACCAGAGACCCAGTACTTC
>NA|NA|14|TRBJ2-2|TRBV6-5
CASSYPENTGELFF
TGTGCCAGCAGTTACCCGGAAAACACCGGGGAGCTGTTTTTT
>TRBD2|many|15|TRBJ2-3|TRBV27
CASSPGTSPTDTQYF
TGTGCCAGCAGTCCGGGGACTAGCCCCACAGATACGCAGTATTTT
>NA|many|15|TRBJ2-7|TRBV27
CASSLSGVGSYEQYF
TGTGCCAGCAGTTTATCGGGAGTGGGCTCCTACGAGCAGTACTTC